The 3 T cell receptor beta chains below come from one sample, sequenced in a study of blood T cell repertoires in COVID-19. Clones were read by immunoSEQ multiplex PCR, and TCRdb kept only the in-frame ones, dropping some. The repertoire holds 200,000 to 250,000 clones, with about 86% as singletons. The sample consisted of peripheral blood. The source of these receptors is a woman aged 50 to 60 with acute or convalescent COVID-19.

The J gene is TRBJ2-2, the V gene TRBV10-3, with a tentative D call TRBD1 (5 bases). The ends were cut back, 2 bases at V and 5 bases at J, with 9 bases in the middle. Germline CDR1 ENHRY, CDR2 SYGVKD. CDR3 size: 14 residues. The chain's CDR3 is CAISETGGTGELFF. In nucleotides, the CDR3 is TGTGCCATCAGTGAGACAGGTGGAACCGGGGAGCTGTTTTTT.

J is TRBJ1-6 and V is TRBV30; 9 bases agree with TRBD1. Losses at the gene ends were 0 bases for V and 9 bases for J; bases not matched to a gene: 6. This CDR3 comprises 15 residues. Germline V gives CDR1 GTSNPN, CDR2 SVGIG (reference sequence). The CDR3 bases are TGTGCCTGGAGTGTACGGGACAGGGTGGGTTCACCCCTCCACTTT. Protein sequence: CAWSVRDRVGSPLHF.

The chain's CDR3 is CASSDWDRGVQYF. The CDR3 DNA sequence: TGTGCCAGCAGTGATTGGGACAGGGGGGTGCAGTACTTC. V usage is TRBV6-1 and J usage is TRBJ2-7; TRBD1 matches at 11 bases. Trimming cost V 3 bases and J 9 bases; bases outside gene matches: 4. Per the germline V gene, CDR1 is MNHNS and CDR2 is SASEGT. CDR3 length: 13 amino acids.